The next 7 T cell receptor beta chains were all read from a single sample in a study of blood T cell repertoires in COVID-19. The data were produced by immunoSEQ multiplex PCR, yet TCRdb's version contains in-frame clones alone and is incomplete. The data contain about 260,000 clones, approximately 90% of them seen just once; the ten biggest clones take up approximately 4%. Sequenced: peripheral blood. The receptors originated from a man between 18 and 35 years old with active or convalescent COVID-19.

Points on this clone: Within the sample, other DNA sequences also encode this same CDR3. The chain combines TRBV6-5 with TRBJ2-1; tentatively, D is TRBD2 (6 bases). Germline V gene data show CDR1 as MNHEY and CDR2 as SVGAGI. The length of the CDR3 is 14 residues. V was pared by 6 bases and J by 4 bases, with 13 bases between. The CDR3 DNA is TGTGCCAGCAGGTCCCTGGGGGGTTACAATGAGCAGTTCTTC. The encoded protein is CASRSLGGYNEQFF.

This chain's CDR3 is CATSVSLNTGELFF. The CDR3 coding sequence is TGTGCCACGTCGGTGAGTTTGAACACCGGGGAGCTGTTTTTT. The chain couples TRBV3-1 (or the pseudogene TRBV3-2) to TRBJ2-2; D gene unclear. This CDR3 region has 14 residues. The germline CDR1 and CDR2 sequences are LGHDT and YNNKEL (reference sequence). Between the trimmed V and J ends, which lost 10 bases and 1 base, there was a span of 13 bases.

This sequence joins TRBV10-3 and TRBJ1-5, with 7 positions matching TRBD1. CDR3 size: 13 residues. Germline values: CDR1 ENHRY, CDR2 SYGVKD. J gave up 4 bases and V 9 bases, and 6 bases lay outside the gene matches. CDR3 in amino acids: CAIRDRLNQPQHF. CDR3 coding DNA: TGTGCCATTCGGGACAGATTAAATCAGCCCCAGCATTTT.

The chain combines TRBV2 with TRBJ2-5; D might be TRBD2 (5 bases). Germline V gene lookup returns CDR1 SNHLY and CDR2 FYNNEI. This CDR3 comprises 15 residues. Trimming removed 7 bases from V and 2 bases from J, with 17 bases in between. The CDR3 loop is CASNSRLNTQETQYF. The CDR3 DNA reads as TGTGCCAGCAATTCGAGACTAAACACTCAAGAGACCCAGTACTTC.

The sample holds one count of this clone. V is TRBV2 and J is TRBJ2-1; D gene ambiguous. V dropped 6 bases and J dropped 7 bases, with 10 bases sitting between them. Germline values: CDR1 SNHLY, CDR2 FYNNEI. This CDR3 comprises 12 residues. In DNA form, the CDR3 reads TGTGCCAGCAGGGGCGACCAGAATGAGCAGTTCTTC. It yields the protein CASRGDQNEQFF.

The genes are TRBV18 and TRBJ1-1; 8 nucleotides align to TRBD1. This CDR3 has 15 amino acids. V lost 6 bases, J lost 2 bases, and 8 bases stayed unmatched. CDR1 is KGHSH, CDR2 LQKENI, per germline. CDR3 DNA sequence: TGTGCCAGCTCTCAAGGACAGGGACGAAACACTGAAGCTTTCTTT. Translating gives CASSQGQGRNTEAFF. Full variable domain (rest looked up from reference TRBV18 and TRBJ1-1): NAGVMQNPRHLVRRRGQEARLRCSPMKGHSHVYWYRQLPEEGLKFMVYLQKENIIDESGMPKERFSAEFPKEGPSILRIQQVVRGDSAAYFCASSQGQGRNTEAFFGQGTRLTVV.

This clone was recorded once. The chain combines TRBV4-1 with TRBJ1-3; unclear D gene. Germline CDR1 reads MGHRA; CDR2 reads YSYEKL. The length of the CDR3 is 17 residues. V dropped 0 bases and J dropped 2 bases, with 14 bases sitting between them. CDR3 sequence: CASSQESPPVPGNTIYF. CDR3 DNA: TGCGCCAGCAGCCAAGAGTCTCCCCCCGTCCCTGGAAACACCATATATTTT.